Below, 17 T cell receptor beta chains from the same sample are listed, as sequenced in a study of T-cell memory formation after mild COVID-19. TCRdb itself ran the 5' RACE reads through MiXCR, one entry per CDR3 protein. The repertoire holds roughly 89,000 distinct CDR3 sequences, about 14% seen once, with 39% in the top ten. Sequences were obtained from PBMCs or a T cell subset sorted from them (not recorded which). The receptors derive from a young man who had mild COVID-19 (a few samples of this study predate the infection). Cell type and time point are not known.

This clonotype was detected only a few times. V gene TRBV7-9 combines with J gene TRBJ2-5; D might be TRBD2 (6 bases). The germline V gene has CDR1 SEHNR and CDR2 FQNEAQ (reference sequence). The CDR3 extends over 14 amino acids. V was pared by 1 base and J by 7 bases, with 13 bases between. The CDR3 DNA is TGTGCCAGCAGCTTAGGGGGGGTATTGGTGACCCAGTACTTC. Encoded protein: CASSLGGVLVTQYF.

This clonotype was seen only a few times. CDR3 region: CASSQDRLMAGGTGELFF. For the CDR3, the DNA is TGCGCCAGCAGCCAAGATAGGTTAATGGCAGGGGGCACCGGGGAGCTGTTTTTT. The rearrangement joins TRBV4-3 to TRBJ2-2; TRBD1 matches at 7 bases. The CDR3 is made up of 18 amino acids. Germline V CDR1 and CDR2: LGHNA, YSLEER. V shed 0 bases and J 4 bases; nucleotides not matched to a gene: 11.

This clonotype was recorded only once. The V call is TRBV4-3, the J call TRBJ2-1; 7 positions agree with TRBD2. The CDR3 sequence is 17 residues long. Per germline, CDR1 LGHNA and CDR2 YSLEER. V gave up 3 bases and J gave up 0 bases; unmatched junction bases: 8. The chain's CDR3 is CASSQDSSGRSYNEQFF. CDR3 sequence (DNA): TGCGCCAGCAGCCAGGACTCTAGCGGACGCTCCTACAATGAGCAGTTCTTC.

This clonotype was seen a handful of times. This rearrangement joins TRBV7-2 to TRBJ2-7, with unresolved D. Germline V CDR1 and CDR2: SGHTA, FQGNSA. The CDR3 sequence is 14 residues long. V was shortened by 1 base and J by 4 bases, with 11 bases between the two germline ends. The chain's CDR3 is CASSLGPSRYEQYF. For the CDR3, the DNA is TGTGCCAGCAGCTTAGGGCCCTCCCGATACGAGCAGTACTTC.

The chain links TRBV19 to TRBJ1-2, with TRBD1 matching over 9 bases. This CDR3 is 14 amino acids long. The trim removed 6 bases at V and 3 bases at J, leaving 5 bases unmatched. Germline values: CDR1 LNHDA, CDR2 SQIVND (reference sequence). The CDR3 protein is CASSDRGTHYGYTF. The CDR3 DNA reads TGTGCCAGTAGCGACAGGGGGACCCACTATGGCTACACCTTC.

A single count supports this clonotype. The chain recombines TRBV10-3 with TRBJ2-2, with D tentatively TRBD1 (6 bases). Trimming pared 10 bases from V and 6 bases from J, leaving 15 bases between. The CDR3 is made up of 13 amino acids. Germline assignment: CDR1 ENHRY and CDR2 SYGVKD. The CDR3 protein is CATLGAGPGELFF. The CDR3 DNA follows: TGTGCCACCTTGGGGGCGGGTCCCGGGGAGCTGTTTTTT.

V is TRBV4-1 and J is TRBJ1-2, with a weak D call TRBD1 (6 bases). Trimming took off 4 bases at V and 0 bases at J, with 15 bases between the two ends. The CDR3 contains 16 residues. Germline CDR1 and CDR2: MGHRA and YSYEKL. The CDR3 loop is CASSPRDIVANYGYTF. The CDR3 DNA is TGCGCCAGCAGCCCCCGGGACATTGTCGCTAACTATGGCTACACCTTC.

This clonotype was recorded at least ten times. The CDR3 sequence is CASSPDRRNTEAFF. The CDR3 DNA reads TGTGCCAGCAGCCCTGACCGGAGAAACACTGAAGCTTTCTTT. This chain uses TRBV7-2 with TRBJ1-1; unclear D gene. Germline CDR1 reads SGHTA; CDR2 reads FQGNSA. The CDR3 sequence is 14 residues long. V was shortened by 5 bases and J by 2 bases, with 12 bases between the two germline ends.

This clonotype was counted many times. This chain joins TRBV7-6 and TRBJ2-3; D remains ambiguous. The CDR3 sequence is 15 residues long. Germline V gene sequence: CDR1 SGHVS, CDR2 FNYEAQ. Trimming stripped 1 base from V and 2 bases from J, with 10 bases between. The CDR3 DNA reads TGTGCCAGCAGCTTAGAGGGTGACGCCACAGATACGCAGTATTTT. This codes for CASSLEGDATDTQYF.

The chain employs TRBV19 and TRBJ1-1, with 7 bases lining up with TRBD1. CDR1 is LNHDA, CDR2 SQIVND, per germline (reference sequence). Trimming removed 3 bases from V and 1 base from J; junction bases left unmatched: 5. The CDR3 covers 15 residues. The CDR3 loop reads CASSIWTGANTEAFF. The CDR3 nucleotides read TGTGCCAGTAGTATCTGGACAGGAGCGAACACTGAAGCTTTCTTT. The full variable domain, rest sourced from reference TRBV19 and TRBJ1-1, is DGGITQSPKYLFRKEGQNVTLSCEQNLNHDAMYWYRQDPGQGLRLIYYSQIVNDFQKGDIAEGYSVSREKKESFPLTVTSAQKNPTAFYLCASSIWTGANTEAFFGQGTRLTVV.

The chain carries TRBV20-1 and TRBJ2-7, with TRBD1 as a possible D gene (6 bases). This CDR3 region has 15 residues. Germline V gene lookup returns CDR1 DFQATT and CDR2 SNEGSKA (reference sequence). V lost 2 bases, J lost 0 bases, and 14 bases lay in between. DNA of the CDR3: TGCAGTGCTAGATGGAGGACAGCCAGCTCCTACGAGCAGTACTTC. Amino acid sequence: CSARWRTASSYEQYF.

This chain connects TRBV4-1 to TRBJ2-1, with 16 bases lining up with TRBD2. Per germline, CDR1 MGHRA and CDR2 YSYEKL. This CDR3 contains 16 residues. V was pared by 3 bases and J by 9 bases, with 5 bases of the junction left unmatched. CDR3 protein: CASSHGTSGGGGEQFF. CDR3 sequence (DNA): TGCGCCAGCAGCCATGGGACTAGCGGGGGGGGTGGTGAGCAGTTCTTC.

This clonotype was seen a few times. The chain combines TRBV27 with TRBJ2-1; D ambiguous. Germline CDR1 is MNHEY and CDR2 is SMNVEV (reference sequence). This CDR3 has 14 residues. V was trimmed by 5 bases and J by 7 bases, leaving 15 bases between them. CDR3 loop: CASSPSGAINEQFF. CDR3 DNA: TGTGCCAGCAGTCCATCCGGAGCCATTAATGAGCAGTTCTTC.

This clonotype was seen a single time. The chain is built from TRBV4-2 and TRBJ2-7; 7 bases match TRBD1. Germline-derived CDR1 and CDR2 are LGHNA and YNFKEQ. Germline trimming cut 3 bases from V and 4 bases from J; bases unmatched to any gene: 6. The CDR3 covers 14 residues. The CDR3 protein is CASSHERGRYEQYF. CDR3 DNA sequence: TGTGCCAGCAGCCATGAAAGGGGGCGGTACGAGCAGTACTTC.

The genes are TRBV28 and TRBJ1-5, with a weak D call TRBD1 (6 bases). Trimming pared 4 bases from V and 7 bases from J, leaving 17 bases between. The CDR3 covers 15 residues. CDR1 and CDR2 from the germline V gene are MDHEN and SYDVKM. The CDR3 here is CASSSKQGSEQPQHF. CDR3 in DNA: TGTGCCAGCAGTTCAAAACAGGGATCGGAGCAGCCCCAGCATTTT.

CDR3 sequence (DNA): TGCGCCAGCAGCCATATCGGGACAGGCCACTACGAGCAGTACTTC. Its translation is CASSHIGTGHYEQYF. This rearrangement joins TRBV4-1 to TRBJ2-7; TRBD1 agrees at 8 bases. V dropped 3 bases and J dropped 3; count of bases not matched to a gene: 7. This CDR3 contains 15 residues. Germline V gene lookup returns CDR1 MGHRA and CDR2 YSYEKL.

The chain has TRBV7-6 and TRBJ1-1; 8 nucleotides agree with TRBD1. This CDR3 has 15 amino acids. The germline V gene has CDR1 SGHVS and CDR2 FNYEAQ. J lost 8 bases, V lost 2 bases, and 10 bases had no gene match. CDR3: CASSLSPDRGEEAFF. CDR3 sequence (DNA): TGTGCCAGCAGCTTATCCCCAGACAGGGGCGAAGAAGCTTTCTTT.